These 6 T cell receptor beta chains originate from one sample sequenced in a study of cytomegalovirus exposure and HLA in healthy donors. Vbeta (60) and Jbeta (13) primers were used in the PCR. Only in-frame clones appear in the TCRdb table, and some are missing; sequencing was by immunoSEQ multiplex PCR. The sample contains about 130,000 clones, 80% of which appear only once. Sequenced: PBMCs. All receptors come from a man younger than 40 in good health and CMV-seronegative.

This clone was seen a handful of times. The chain combines TRBV5-1 with TRBJ2-7; D gene ambiguous. V lost 0 bases to trimming and J lost 2 bases, with 6 bases between them. Germline V gene lookup returns CDR1 SGHRS and CDR2 YFSETQ. The CDR3 spans 13 residues. The CDR3 sequence: CASSLVTAYEQYF. CDR3 DNA sequence: TGCGCCAGCAGCTTGGTGACTGCCTACGAGCAGTACTTC.

The V call is TRBV6-5, the J call TRBJ2-7; D may be TRBD1 (5 bases). Trimming shortened V by 1 base and J by 6 bases, and 10 bases separated the two germline ends. Germline V lookup: CDR1 MNHEY, CDR2 SVGAGI. This CDR3 is built from 13 residues. CDR3 nucleotides: TGTGCCAGCAGTTACTTGGCAGGGTCCGAGCAGTACTTC. Translating it yields CASSYLAGSEQYF.

The table lists this clone with a count of one. This chain links TRBV27 with TRBJ1-2; D is unclear. This CDR3 contains 11 residues. Looked up from germline, CDR1 is MNHEY and CDR2 is SMNVEV (reference sequence). V was clipped by 5 bases and J by 6 bases, with 7 bases between them. This chain's CDR3 is CASSNGDGYTF. The CDR3, as DNA: TGTGCCAGCAGTAACGGGGATGGCTACACCTTC.

The chain links TRBV28 to TRBJ2-7, with 7 bases that match TRBD1. With 3 bases clipped from V and 3 bases from J, the junction kept 11 bases outside the gene matches. The length of the CDR3 is 16 residues. Per germline, CDR1 MDHEN and CDR2 SYDVKM. The chain's CDR3 is CASSFPMDRPDYEQYF. The DNA for the CDR3 is TGTGCCAGCAGTTTCCCAATGGACAGGCCCGACTACGAGCAGTACTTC.

CDR3 protein: CASSLGGLADYEQYF. The CDR3 coding sequence is TGTGCCAGCAGCTTAGGGGGACTAGCGGACTACGAGCAGTACTTC. J is TRBJ2-7 and V is TRBV7-9; TRBD2 matches at 11 bases. With 1 base clipped from V and 3 bases from J, the junction kept 2 bases outside the gene matches. Germline CDR1 is SEHNR and CDR2 is FQNEAQ (reference sequence). The CDR3 is made up of 15 amino acids.

The gene calls are TRBV27 and TRBJ2-1, with 7 bases that match TRBD2. The V and J ends lost 8 bases and 1 base, in that order; junction bases with no gene match: 2. Germline values: CDR1 MNHEY, CDR2 SMNVEV (reference sequence). This CDR3 is built from 13 residues. CDR3 nucleotide sequence: TGTGCCAGCCAAGCGGGATCCTACAATGAGCAGTTCTTC. It codes for CASQAGSYNEQFF.